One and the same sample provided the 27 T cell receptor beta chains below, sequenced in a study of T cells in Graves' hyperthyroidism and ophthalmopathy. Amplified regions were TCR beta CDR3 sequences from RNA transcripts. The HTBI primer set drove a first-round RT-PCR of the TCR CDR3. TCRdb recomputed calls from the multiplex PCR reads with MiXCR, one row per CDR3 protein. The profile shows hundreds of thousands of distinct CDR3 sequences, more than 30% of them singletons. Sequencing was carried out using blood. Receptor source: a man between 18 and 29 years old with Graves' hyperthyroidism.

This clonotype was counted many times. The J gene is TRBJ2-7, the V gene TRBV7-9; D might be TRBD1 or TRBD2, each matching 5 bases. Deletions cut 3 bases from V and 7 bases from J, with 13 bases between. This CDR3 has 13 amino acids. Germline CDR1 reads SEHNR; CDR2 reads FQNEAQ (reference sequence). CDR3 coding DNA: TGTGCCAGCAGCTTGTCAGGGACGAAAGAGCAGTACTTC. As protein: CASSLSGTKEQYF.

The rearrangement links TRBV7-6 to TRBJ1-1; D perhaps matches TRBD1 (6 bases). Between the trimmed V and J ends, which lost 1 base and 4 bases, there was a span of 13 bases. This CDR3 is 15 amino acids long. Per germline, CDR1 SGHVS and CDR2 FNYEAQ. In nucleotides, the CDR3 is TGTGCCAGCAGCTTAGGGGGGGGGCGAGGCACTGAAGCTTTCTTT. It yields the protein CASSLGGGRGTEAFF.

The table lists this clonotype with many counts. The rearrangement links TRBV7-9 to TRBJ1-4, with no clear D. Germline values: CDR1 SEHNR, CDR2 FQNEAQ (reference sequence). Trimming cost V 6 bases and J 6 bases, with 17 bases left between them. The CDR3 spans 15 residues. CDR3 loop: CASSSPERVHEKLFF. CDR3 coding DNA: TGTGCCAGCAGTTCACCGGAGCGCGTACATGAAAAACTGTTTTTT.

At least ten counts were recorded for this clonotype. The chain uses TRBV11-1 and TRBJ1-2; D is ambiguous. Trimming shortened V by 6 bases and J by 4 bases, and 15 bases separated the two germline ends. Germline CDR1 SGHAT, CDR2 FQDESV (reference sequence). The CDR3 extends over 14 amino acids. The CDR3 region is CASSYTGRIYGYTF. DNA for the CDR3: TGTGCCAGCAGTTATACCGGACGGATCTATGGCTACACCTTC.

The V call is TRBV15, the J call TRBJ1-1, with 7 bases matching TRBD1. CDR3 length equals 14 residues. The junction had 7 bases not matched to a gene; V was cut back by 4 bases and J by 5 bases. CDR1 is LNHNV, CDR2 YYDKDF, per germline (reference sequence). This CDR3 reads CATSTQRGQTEAFF. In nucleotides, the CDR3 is TGTGCCACCAGCACACAAAGGGGACAGACTGAAGCTTTCTTT.

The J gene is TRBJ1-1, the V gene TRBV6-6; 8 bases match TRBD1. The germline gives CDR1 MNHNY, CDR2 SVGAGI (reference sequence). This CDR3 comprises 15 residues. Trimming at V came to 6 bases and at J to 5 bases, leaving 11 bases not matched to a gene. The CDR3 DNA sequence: TGTGCCAGCAGACCCTCTAGACAGGGGAGAACTGAAGCTTTCTTT. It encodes CASRPSRQGRTEAFF.

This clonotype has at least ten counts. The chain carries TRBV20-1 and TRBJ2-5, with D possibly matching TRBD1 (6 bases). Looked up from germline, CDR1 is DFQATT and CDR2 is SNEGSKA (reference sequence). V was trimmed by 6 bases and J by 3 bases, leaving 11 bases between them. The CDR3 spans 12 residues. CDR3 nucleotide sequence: TGCAGTGCCGAACAGGGAAAAGAGACCCAGTACTTC. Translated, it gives CSAEQGKETQYF.

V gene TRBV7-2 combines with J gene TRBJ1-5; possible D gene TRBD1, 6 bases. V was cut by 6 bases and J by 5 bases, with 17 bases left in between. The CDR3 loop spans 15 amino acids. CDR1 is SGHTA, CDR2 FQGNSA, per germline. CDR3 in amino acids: CASSYSTGPYQPQHF. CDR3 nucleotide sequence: TGTGCCAGCAGTTACTCGACAGGTCCTTATCAGCCCCAGCATTTT.

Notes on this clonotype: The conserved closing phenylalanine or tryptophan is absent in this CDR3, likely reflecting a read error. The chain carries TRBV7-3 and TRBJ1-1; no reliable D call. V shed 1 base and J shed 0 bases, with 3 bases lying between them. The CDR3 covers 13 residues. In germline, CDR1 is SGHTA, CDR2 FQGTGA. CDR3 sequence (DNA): TGTGCCAGCAGCTTAAGATTGAACACTGAAGCTTTCCTT. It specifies CASSLRLNTEAFL.

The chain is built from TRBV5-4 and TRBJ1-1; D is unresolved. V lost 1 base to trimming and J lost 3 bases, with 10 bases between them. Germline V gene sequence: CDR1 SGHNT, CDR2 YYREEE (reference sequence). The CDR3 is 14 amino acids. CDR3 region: CASSLSQTHTEAFF. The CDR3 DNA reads TGTGCCAGCAGCTTGAGTCAGACCCACACTGAAGCTTTCTTT.

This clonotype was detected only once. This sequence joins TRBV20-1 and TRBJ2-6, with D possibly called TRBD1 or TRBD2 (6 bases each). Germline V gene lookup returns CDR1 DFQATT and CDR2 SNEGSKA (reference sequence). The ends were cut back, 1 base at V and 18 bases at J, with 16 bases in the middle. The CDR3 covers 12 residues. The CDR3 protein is CSARAMGAGPTF. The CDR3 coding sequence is TGCAGTGCTAGAGCAATGGGGGCGGGACCGACTTTC.

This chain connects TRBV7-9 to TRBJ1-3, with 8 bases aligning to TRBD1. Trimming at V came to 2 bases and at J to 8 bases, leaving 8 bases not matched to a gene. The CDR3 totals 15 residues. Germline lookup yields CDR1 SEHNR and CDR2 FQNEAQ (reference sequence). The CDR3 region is CASSLIAGGADTIYF. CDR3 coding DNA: TGTGCCAGCAGCTTAATAGCAGGGGGCGCGGACACCATATATTTT.

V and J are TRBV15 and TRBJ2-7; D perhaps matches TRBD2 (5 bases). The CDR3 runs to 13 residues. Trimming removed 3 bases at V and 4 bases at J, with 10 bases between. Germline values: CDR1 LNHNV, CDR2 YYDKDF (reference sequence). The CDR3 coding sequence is TGTGCCACCAGCAGTCCTCCGGGGTACGAGCAGTACTTC. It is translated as CATSSPPGYEQYF.

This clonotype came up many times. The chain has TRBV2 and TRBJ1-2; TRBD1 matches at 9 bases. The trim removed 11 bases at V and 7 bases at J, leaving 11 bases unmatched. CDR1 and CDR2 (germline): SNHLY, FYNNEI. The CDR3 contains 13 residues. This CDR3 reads CAPRDRVGGGYTF. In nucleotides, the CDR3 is TGTGCCCCCCGGGACAGGGTTGGTGGTGGCTACACCTTC.

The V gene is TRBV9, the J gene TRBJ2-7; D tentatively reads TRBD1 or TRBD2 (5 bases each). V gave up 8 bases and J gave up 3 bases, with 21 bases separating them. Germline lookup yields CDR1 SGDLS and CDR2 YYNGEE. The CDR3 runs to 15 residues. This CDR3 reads CASSPPSGADYEQYF. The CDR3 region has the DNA TGTGCCAGTAGCCCCCCCTCCGGGGCAGACTACGAGCAGTACTTC.

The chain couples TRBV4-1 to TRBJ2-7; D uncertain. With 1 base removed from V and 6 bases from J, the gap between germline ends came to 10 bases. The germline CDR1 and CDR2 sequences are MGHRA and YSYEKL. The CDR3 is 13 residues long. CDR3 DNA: TGCGCCAGCAGCCAAGGGAAAGTGGGCGAGCAGTACTTC. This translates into CASSQGKVGEQYF.

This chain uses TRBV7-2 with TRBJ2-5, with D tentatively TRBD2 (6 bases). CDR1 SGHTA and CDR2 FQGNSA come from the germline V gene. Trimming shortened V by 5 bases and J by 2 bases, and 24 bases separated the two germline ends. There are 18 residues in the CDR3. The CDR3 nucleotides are TGTGCCAGCAGCGTCGGTGTCTCGGCTGGGGGGAGACAAGAGACCCAGTACTTC. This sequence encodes CASSVGVSAGGRQETQYF.

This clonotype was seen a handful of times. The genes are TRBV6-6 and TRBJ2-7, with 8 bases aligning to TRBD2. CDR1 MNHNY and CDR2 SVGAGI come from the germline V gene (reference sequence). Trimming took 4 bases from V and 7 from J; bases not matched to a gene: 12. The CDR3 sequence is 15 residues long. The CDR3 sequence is CASSWISGALGEQYF. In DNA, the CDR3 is TGTGCCAGCAGTTGGATTAGCGGGGCTCTGGGGGAGCAGTACTTC.

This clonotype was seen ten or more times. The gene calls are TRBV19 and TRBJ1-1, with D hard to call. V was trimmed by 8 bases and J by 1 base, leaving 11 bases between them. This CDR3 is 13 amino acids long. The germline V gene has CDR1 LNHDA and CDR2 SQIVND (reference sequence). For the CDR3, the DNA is TGTGCCAGTTTACAACACGGGAACACTGAAGCTTTCTTT. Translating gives CASLQHGNTEAFF.

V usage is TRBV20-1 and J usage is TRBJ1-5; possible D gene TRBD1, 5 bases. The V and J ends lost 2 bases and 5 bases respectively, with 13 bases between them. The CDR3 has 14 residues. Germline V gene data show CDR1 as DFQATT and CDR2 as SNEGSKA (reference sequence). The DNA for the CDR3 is TGCAGTGCTAGAAGAGGGGTGCTGGATCAGCCCCAGCATTTT. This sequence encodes CSARRGVLDQPQHF.

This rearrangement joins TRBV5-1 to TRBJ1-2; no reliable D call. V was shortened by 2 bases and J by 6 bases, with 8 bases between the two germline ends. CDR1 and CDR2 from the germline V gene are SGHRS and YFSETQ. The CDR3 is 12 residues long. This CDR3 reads CASSFDRDGYTF. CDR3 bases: TGCGCCAGCAGCTTCGACCGGGATGGCTACACCTTC.

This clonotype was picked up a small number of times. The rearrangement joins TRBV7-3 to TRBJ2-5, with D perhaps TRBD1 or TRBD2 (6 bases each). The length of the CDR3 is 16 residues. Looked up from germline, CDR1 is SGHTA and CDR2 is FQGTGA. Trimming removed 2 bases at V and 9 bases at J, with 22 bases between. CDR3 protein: CASSLEGSGGTPAQYF. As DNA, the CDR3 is TGTGCCAGCAGCTTAGAGGGCTCCGGGGGCACCCCGGCCCAGTACTTC.

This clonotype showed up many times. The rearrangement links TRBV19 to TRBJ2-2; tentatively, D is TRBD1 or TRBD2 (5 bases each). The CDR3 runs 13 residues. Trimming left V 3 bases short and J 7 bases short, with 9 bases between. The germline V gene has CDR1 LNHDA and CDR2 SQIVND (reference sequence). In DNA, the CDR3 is TGTGCCAGTAGTATCGGGGCAAACGGGGAGCTGTTTTTT. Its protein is CASSIGANGELFF.

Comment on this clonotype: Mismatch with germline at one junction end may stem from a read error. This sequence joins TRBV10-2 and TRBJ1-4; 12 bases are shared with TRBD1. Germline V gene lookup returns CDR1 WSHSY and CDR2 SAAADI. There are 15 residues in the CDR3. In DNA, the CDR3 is TGTGCCAGCAGTTACGGGACAGGGGGCGTCGAAAAACTGTTTTTT. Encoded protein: CASSYGTGGVEKLFF.

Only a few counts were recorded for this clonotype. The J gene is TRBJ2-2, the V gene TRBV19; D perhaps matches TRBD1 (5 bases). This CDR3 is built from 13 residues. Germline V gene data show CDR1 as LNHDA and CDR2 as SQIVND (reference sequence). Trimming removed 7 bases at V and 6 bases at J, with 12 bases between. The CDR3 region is CASNLIGAGELFF. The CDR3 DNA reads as TGTGCCAGTAACCTAATAGGGGCCGGGGAGCTGTTTTTT. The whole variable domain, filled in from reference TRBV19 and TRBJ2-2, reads DGGITQSPKYLFRKEGQNVTLSCEQNLNHDAMYWYRQDPGQGLRLIYYSQIVNDFQKGDIAEGYSVSREKKESFPLTVTSAQKNPTAFYLCASNLIGAGELFFGEGSRLTVL.

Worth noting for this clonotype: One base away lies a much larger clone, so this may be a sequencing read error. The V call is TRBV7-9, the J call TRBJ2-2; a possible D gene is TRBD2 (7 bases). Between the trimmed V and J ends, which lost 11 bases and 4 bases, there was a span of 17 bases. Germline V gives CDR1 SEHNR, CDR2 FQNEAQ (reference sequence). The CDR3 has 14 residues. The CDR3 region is CAPGVAGSTGELFF. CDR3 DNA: TGTGCCCCAGGGGTAGCGGGCAGCACCGGGGAGCTGTTTTTT.

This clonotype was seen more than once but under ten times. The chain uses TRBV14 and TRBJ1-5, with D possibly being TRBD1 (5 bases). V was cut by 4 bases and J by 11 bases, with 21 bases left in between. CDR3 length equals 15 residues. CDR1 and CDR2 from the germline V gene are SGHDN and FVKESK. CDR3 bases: TGTGCCAGCAGCCGCACTAAAGGGGAGCCATCGGCCCAGCATTTT. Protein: CASSRTKGEPSAQHF.